This T cell receptor (beta chain) is from a study of cytomegalovirus exposure and HLA in healthy donors. Study summary: A prior study identified some 100 million unique TCR beta sequences from 200 million or so T cells. Regarding the study as a whole: In a later analysis, DRB1 alleles had the most associated TCRs; HLA-C alleles the fewest. At a 0.05 false discovery rate, a later analysis found approximately 17,000 TCR beta sequences to be associated with HLA alleles. Listed as cytomegalovirus-associated were 170 or so TCR beta chains.

CDR3 length: 15 residues. The germline V gene encodes CDR1 GTSNPN and CDR2 SVGIG (reference sequence). Trimming took off 1 base at V and 2 bases at J, with 13 bases between the two ends. The PCR made use of 60 Vbeta and 13 Jbeta primers. Produced via immunoSEQ multiplex PCR; TCRdb's table is partial and in-frame only. The table has 150,000 to 250,000 clones, 82% seen once. As for this clone: As yet, its antigen is unknown.

This clonotype was sampled from a woman aged 50 to 65 in good health and CMV-seropositive. Specimen: PBMCs. This chain connects TRBV30 to TRBJ2-3; TRBD2 is a possible D gene (6 bases). This CDR3 is CAWSALLASTDTQYF. The CDR3 DNA reads TGTGCCTGGAGTGCCCTTCTAGCGTCCACAGATACGCAGTATTTT.